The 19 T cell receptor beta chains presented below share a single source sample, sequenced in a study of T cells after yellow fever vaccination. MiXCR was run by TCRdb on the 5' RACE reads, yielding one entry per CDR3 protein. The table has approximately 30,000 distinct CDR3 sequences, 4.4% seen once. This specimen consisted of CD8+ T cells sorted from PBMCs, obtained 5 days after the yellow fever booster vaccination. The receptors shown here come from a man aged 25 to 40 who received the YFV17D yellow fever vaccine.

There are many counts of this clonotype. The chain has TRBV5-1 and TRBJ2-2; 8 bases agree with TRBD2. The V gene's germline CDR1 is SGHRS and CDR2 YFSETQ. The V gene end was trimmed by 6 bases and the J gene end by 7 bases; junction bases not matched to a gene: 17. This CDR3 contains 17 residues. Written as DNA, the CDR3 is TGCGCCAGCACCCCGACCGGGGGGGAGAAACGGATCGGGGAGCTGTTTTTT. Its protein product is CASTPTGGEKRIGELFF.

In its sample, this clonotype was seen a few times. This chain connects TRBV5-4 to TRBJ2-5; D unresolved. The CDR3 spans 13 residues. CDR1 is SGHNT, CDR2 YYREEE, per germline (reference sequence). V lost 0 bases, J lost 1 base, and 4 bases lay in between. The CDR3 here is CASSLASQETQYF. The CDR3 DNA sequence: TGTGCCAGCAGCTTGGCCAGCCAAGAGACCCAGTACTTC.

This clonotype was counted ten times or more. CDR3: CAWSPGTGVAYEQYF. CDR3 coding DNA: TGTGCCTGGAGTCCCGGGACAGGGGTCGCCTACGAGCAGTACTTC. The chain employs TRBV30 and TRBJ2-7; 10 bases are shared with TRBD1. The germline CDR1 and CDR2 sequences are GTSNPN and SVGIG (reference sequence). The CDR3 has 15 residues. With 2 bases clipped from V and 2 bases from J, the junction kept 6 bases outside the gene matches.

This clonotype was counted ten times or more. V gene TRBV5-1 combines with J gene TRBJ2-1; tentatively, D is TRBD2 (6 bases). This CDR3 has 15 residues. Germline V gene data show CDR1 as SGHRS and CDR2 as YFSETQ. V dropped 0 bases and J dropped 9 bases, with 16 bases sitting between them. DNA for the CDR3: TGCGCCAGCAGCTTGGGATTAGGCGGGGCCGGTGAGCAGTTCTTC. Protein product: CASSLGLGGAGEQFF. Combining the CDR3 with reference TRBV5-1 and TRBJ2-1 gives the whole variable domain KAGVTQTPRYLIKTRGQQVTLSCSPISGHRSVSWYQQTPGQGLQFLFEYFSETQRNKGNFPGRFSGRQFSNSRSEMNVSTLELGDSALYLCASSLGLGGAGEQFFGPGTRLTVL.

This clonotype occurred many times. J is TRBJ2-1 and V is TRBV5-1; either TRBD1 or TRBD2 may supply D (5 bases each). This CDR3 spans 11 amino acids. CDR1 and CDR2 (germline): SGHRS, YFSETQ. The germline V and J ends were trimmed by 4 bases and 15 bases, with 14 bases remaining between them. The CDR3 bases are TGCGCCAGCAGCAGCGGTGGGGGTCTGTTCTTC. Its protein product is CASSSGGGLFF.

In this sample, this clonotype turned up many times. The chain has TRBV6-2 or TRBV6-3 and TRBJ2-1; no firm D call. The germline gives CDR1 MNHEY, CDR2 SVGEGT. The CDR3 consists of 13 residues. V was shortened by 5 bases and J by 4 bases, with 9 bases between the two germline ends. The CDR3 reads CASSTAIYNEQFF. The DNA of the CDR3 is TGTGCCAGCAGTACTGCGATTTACAATGAGCAGTTCTTC.

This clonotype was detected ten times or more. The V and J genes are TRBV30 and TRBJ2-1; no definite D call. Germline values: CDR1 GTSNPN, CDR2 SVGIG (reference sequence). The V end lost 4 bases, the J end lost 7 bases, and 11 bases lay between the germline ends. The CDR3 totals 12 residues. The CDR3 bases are TGTGCCTGGACCAAGGACGAGAATGAGCAGTTCTTC. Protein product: CAWTKDENEQFF.

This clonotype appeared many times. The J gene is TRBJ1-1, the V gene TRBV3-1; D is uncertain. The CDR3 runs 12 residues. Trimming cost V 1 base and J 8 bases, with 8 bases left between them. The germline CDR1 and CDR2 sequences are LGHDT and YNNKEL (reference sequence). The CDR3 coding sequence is TGTGCCAGCAGCCAAGCCGGACTCGAAGCTTTCTTT. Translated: CASSQAGLEAFF. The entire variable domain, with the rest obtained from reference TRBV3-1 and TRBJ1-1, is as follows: DTAVSQTPKYLVTQMGNDKSIKCEQNLGHDTMYWYKQDSKKFLKIMFSYNNKELIINETVPNRFSPKSPDKAHLNLHINSLELGDSAVYFCASSQAGLEAFFGQGTRLTVV.

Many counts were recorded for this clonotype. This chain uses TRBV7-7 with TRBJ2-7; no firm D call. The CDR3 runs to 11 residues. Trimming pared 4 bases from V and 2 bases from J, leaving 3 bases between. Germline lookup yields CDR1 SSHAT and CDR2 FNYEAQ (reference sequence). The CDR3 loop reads CASSCPYEQYF. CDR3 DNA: TGTGCCAGCAGCTGCCCCTACGAGCAGTACTTC.

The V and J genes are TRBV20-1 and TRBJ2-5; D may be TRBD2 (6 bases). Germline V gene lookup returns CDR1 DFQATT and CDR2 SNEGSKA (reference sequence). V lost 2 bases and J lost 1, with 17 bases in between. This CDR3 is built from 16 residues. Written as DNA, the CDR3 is TGCAGTGCTAGACGGCGGGGCCAACTATTCCAAGAGACCCAGTACTTC. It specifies CSARRRGQLFQETQYF.

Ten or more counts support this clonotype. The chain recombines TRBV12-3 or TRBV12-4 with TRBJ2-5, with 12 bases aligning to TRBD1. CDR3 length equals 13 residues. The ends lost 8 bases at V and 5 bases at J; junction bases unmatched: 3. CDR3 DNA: TGTGCCAGCGCGGGACAGGGGGCTGAGACCCAGTACTTC. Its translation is CASAGQGAETQYF.

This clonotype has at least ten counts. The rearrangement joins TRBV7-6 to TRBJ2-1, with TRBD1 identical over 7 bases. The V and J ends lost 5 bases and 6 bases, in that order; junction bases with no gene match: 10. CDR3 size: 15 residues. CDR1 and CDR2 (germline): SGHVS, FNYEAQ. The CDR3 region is CASSPRQGLANEQFF. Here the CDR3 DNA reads TGTGCCAGCAGCCCTCGACAGGGCCTCGCCAATGAGCAGTTCTTC.

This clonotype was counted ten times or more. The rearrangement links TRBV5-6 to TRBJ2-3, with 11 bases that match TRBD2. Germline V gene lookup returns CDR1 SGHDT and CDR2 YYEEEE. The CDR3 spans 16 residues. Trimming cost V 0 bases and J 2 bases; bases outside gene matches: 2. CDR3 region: CASSLGLAGITDTQYF. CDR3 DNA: TGTGCCAGCAGCTTGGGACTAGCGGGGATCACAGATACGCAGTATTTT.

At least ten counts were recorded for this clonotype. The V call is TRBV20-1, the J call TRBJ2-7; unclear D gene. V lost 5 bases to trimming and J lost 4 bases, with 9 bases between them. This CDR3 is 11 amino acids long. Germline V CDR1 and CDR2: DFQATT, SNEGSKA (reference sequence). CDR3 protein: CSAQHGYEQYF. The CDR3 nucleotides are TGCAGTGCTCAACATGGTTACGAGCAGTACTTC.

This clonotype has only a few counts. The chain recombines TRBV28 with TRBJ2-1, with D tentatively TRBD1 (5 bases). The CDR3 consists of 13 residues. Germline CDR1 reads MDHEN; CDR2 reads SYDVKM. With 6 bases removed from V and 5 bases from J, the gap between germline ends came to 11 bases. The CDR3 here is CASSRTPDNEQFF. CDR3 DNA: TGTGCCAGCAGCCGGACACCAGACAATGAGCAGTTCTTC.

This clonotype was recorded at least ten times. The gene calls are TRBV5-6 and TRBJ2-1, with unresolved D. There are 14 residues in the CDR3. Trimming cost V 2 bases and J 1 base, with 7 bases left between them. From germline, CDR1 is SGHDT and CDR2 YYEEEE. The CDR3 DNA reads TGTGCCAGCAGCTTTAGAGGATCCTACAATGAGCAGTTCTTC. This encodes CASSFRGSYNEQFF.

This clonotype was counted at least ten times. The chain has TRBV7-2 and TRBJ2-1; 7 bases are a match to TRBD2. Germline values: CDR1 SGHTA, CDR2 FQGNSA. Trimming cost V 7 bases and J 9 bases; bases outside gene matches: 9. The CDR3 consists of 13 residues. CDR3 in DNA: TGTGCCAGCACTTACACGGGGGGTGGTGAGCAGTTCTTC. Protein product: CASTYTGGGEQFF.

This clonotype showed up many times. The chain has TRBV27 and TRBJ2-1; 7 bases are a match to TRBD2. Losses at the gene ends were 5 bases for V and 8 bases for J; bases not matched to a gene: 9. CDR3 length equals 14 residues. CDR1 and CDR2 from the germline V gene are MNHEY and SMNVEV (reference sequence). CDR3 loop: CASSPETSLDEQFF. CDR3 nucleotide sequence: TGTGCCAGCAGTCCGGAGACTAGCTTGGATGAGCAGTTCTTC.

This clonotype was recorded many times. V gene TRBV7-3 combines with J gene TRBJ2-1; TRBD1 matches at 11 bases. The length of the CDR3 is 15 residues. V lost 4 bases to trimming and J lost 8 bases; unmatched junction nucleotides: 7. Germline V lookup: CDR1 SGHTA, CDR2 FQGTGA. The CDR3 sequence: CASSYGQGAVYEQFF. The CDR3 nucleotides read TGTGCCAGCAGCTACGGACAGGGGGCGGTGTATGAGCAGTTCTTC. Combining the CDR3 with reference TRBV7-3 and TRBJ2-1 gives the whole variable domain GAGVSQTPSNKVTEKGKYVELRCDPISGHTALYWYRQSLGQGPEFLIYFQGTGAADDSGLPNDRFFAVRPEGSVSTLKIQRTERGDSAVYLCASSYGQGAVYEQFFGPGTRLTVL.